This section outlines one T cell receptor beta chain sequence together with its context. The CDR3 consists of 17 residues. J gave up 10 bases and V 4 bases, and 11 bases lay outside the gene matches. CDR1 is SEHNR and CDR2 is FQNEAQ in the germline V gene (reference sequence). Authors' data handling: Amplifying reference gene primers gave estimates of nucleated cell counts. The method was immunoSEQ multiplex PCR; TCRdb's version includes in-frame clones alone and lacks a portion of them. That table gives V, J and clone size, and the DNA gave D and trimming. The data contain around 180,000 clones, roughly nine tenths of them singletons. The data derive from a study of blood T cell repertoires in COVID-19. Study information: Samples representing acute and convalescent COVID-19 were sourced from the United States, Italy and Spain. The cDNA or gDNA used as material had been derived from T cells, B-cell-depleted T cells, or PBMCs.

The chain carries TRBV7-9 and TRBJ1-6, with 12 bases aligning to TRBD1. The source is a man aged 60 to 75 with acute or convalescent COVID-19. The sequenced sample consisted of peripheral blood. CDR3 sequence (DNA): TGTGCCAGCAGCTCTTTGGGACAGGGGGCCTTAGGATCACCCCTCCACTTT. Translating it yields CASSSLGQGALGSPLHF.